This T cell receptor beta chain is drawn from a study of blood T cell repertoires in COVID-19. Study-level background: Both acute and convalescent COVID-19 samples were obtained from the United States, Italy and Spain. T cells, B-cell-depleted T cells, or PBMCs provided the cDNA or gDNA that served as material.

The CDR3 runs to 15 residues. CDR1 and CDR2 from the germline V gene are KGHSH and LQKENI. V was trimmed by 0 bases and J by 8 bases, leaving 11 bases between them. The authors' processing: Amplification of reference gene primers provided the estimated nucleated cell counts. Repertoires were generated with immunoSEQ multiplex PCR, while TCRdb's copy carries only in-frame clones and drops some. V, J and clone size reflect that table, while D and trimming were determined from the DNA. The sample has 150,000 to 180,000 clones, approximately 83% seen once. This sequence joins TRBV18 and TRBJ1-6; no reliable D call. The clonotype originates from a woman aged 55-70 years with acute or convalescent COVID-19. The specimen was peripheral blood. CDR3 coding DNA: TGTGCCAGCTCACCACCCGGGGAGGGCGATTCACCCCTCCACTTT. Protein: CASSPPGEGDSPLHF.